This T cell receptor beta chain emerged from a study of shared clonotypes between healthy human individuals. Findings and caveats of the study: Shared clonotypes across all four donors exceeded non-shared ones in generation probability.

On this clone: As yet, its antigen is unknown.

Measured with immunoSEQ multiplex PCR; TCRdb has only the in-frame clones, and not every one. The repertoire holds more than 1,200,000 clones, approximately 98.5% seen once, with 0.36% in the top ten. The CDR3 totals 15 residues. Germline trimming cut 8 bases from V and 5 bases from J; bases unmatched to any gene: 10. Germline V gene data show CDR1 as MNHEY and CDR2 as SMNVEV (reference sequence). This TCR came from a man aged 25 to 45 in good health. The sequenced material came from naive CD4+ T cells sorted from blood. Subset denoted: CD45RA+ positively selected. This chain uses TRBV27 with TRBJ2-5; 11 positions agree with TRBD2. CDR3 coding DNA: TGTGCCAGCCGCCTAGCGGGAGGCCTAGGTGAGACCCAGTACTTC. This codes for CASRLAGGLGETQYF.